These T cell receptor beta chains were read from a single sample in a study of Graves' ophthalmopathy and Graves' hyperthyroidism. TCRdb itself ran the multiplex PCR reads through MiXCR, one entry per CDR3 protein. The data contain almost 750,000 distinct CDR3 sequences, 35% to 50% of them seen just once; the ten biggest clones take up 44%. The sequenced material came from peripheral blood. Receptor source: an adult man with Graves' ophthalmopathy. CDR3s leave out the opening cysteine and the closing phenylalanine or tryptophan.

>TRBV7-2
ASSSGVGTGTYEQY
>TRBV29-1
SSKENTEAF
>TRBV29-1
SVVSGRETQY
>TRBV7-9
ASSQDHTTEEYGYT
>TRBV29-1
SVETGVASEQY
>TRBV6-4
ASSERTSGANVLT
>TRBV10-2
ANLDRTYYGYT
>TRBV20-1
SASDSYYGYT
>TRBV10-3
ASRQEGTETQY
>TRBV5-6
ASGGLAGDAQY
>TRBV25-1
ASRRDRVGTGELF
>TRBV7-9
ASSPDGGVRQAF
>TRBV9
ASSPGQVGNSPLH
>TRBV15
ATSRDRVRGVNEKLF
>TRBV15
ATRGGFSASGEYGYT
>TRBV19
ASRTWETREEKLF
>TRBV6-6
ASSSTRPGEETQY
>TRBV25-1
ASSEAGSPLH
>TRBV20-1
SARNHYSYEQY
>TRBV11-1
ASSSGQGFTDTQY
>TRBV12-3/TRBV12-4
ASSFSGNQETQY
>TRBV4-3
ASSQDGTAYEQY
>TRBV12-3/TRBV12-4
ASSFLRTETQY
>TRBV9
ASSEGGITEAF
>TRBV11-1
AWSEGRSTDTQY
>TRBV10-3
ASSVPSGGAPSSYEQY
>TRBV24-1
ATIMRDGVNSPLH
>TRBV7-9
ASSWGSEKLF
>TRBV29-1
SVEGAQLYEQY
>TRBV20-1
SASLGLAGTYEQY